This T cell receptor (beta chain) was recovered during a study of cytomegalovirus exposure and HLA in healthy donors. Findings of the study overall: Fewer N-insertions than the 666-donor mean were reportedly shown by an Asian-associated ancestry cluster in a later analysis.

Researchers ran the PCR with 60 Vbeta and 13 Jbeta primers. Clones were sequenced by immunoSEQ multiplex PCR, and TCRdb holds only the in-frame ones, with some missing. Among more than 60,000 clones listed, about 80% were seen once. Comment on this clone: Its target is not known.

V shed 1 base and J shed 1 base, with 12 bases lying between them. CDR3 length: 15 amino acids. Per germline, CDR1 SGHRS and CDR2 YFSETQ. The chain carries TRBV5-1 and TRBJ2-7; perhaps TRBD1 as D (5 bases). This TCR was recovered from a woman in her twenties or thirties in good health and CMV-seronegative. The source material was PBMCs. CDR3 DNA sequence: TGCGCCAGCAGCTTGTTTTCCCAGGGATCCTACGAGCAGTACTTC. This codes for CASSLFSQGSYEQYF.